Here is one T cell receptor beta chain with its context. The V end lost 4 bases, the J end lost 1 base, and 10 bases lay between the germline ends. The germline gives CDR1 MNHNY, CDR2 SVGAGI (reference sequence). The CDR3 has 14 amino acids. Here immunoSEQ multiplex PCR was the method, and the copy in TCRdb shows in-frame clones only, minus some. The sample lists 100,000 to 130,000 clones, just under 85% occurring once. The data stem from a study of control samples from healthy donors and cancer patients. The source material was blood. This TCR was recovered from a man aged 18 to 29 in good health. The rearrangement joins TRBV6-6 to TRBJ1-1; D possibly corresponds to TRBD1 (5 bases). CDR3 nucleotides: TGTGCCAGCAGTTTCCGGGGCCCGAACACTGAAGCTTTCTTT. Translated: CASSFRGPNTEAFF.